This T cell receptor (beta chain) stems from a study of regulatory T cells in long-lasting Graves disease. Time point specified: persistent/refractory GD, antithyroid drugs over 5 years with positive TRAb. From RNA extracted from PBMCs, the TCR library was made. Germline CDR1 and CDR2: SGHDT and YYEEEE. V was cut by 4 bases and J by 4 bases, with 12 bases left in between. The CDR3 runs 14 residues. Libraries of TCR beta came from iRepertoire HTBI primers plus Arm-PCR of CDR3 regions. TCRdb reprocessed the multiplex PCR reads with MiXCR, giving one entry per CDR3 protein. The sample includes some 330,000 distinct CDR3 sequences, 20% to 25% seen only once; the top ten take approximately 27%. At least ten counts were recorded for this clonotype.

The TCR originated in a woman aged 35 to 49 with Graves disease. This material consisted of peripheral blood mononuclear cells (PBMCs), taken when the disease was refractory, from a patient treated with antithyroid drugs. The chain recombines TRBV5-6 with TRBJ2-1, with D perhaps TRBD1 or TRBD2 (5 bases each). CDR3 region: CASSPGPIYNEQFF. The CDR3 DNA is TGTGCCAGCAGCCCGGGACCGATATACAATGAGCAGTTCTTC.